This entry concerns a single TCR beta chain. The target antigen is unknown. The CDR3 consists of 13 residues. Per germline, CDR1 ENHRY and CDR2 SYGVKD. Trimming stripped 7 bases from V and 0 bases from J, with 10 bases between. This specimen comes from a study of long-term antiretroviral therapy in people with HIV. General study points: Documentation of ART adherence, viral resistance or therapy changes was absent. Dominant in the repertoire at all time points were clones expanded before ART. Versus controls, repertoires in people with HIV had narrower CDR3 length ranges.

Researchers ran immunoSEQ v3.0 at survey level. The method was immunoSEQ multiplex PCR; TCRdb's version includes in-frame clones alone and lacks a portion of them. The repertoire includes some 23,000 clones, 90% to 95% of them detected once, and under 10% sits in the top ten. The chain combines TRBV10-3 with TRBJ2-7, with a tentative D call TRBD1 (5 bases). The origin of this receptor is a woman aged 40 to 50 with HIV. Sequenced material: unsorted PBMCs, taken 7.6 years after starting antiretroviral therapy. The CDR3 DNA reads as TGTGCCATCAATCCAGGGCTCTCCTACGAGCAGTACTTC. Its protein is CAINPGLSYEQYF.